This entry lists 17 T cell receptor beta chains sequenced from one sample in a study of cytomegalovirus exposure and HLA in healthy donors. The PCR was carried out with 60 Vbeta primers and 13 Jbeta primers. The method was immunoSEQ multiplex PCR; TCRdb's version includes in-frame clones alone and lacks a portion of them. The table lists about 58,000 clones. Material: PBMCs. Every receptor here comes from a woman aged 18-29 years in good health and CMV-seronegative.

V usage is TRBV6-1 and J usage is TRBJ1-1; possibly TRBD1 for D (6 bases). This CDR3 is built from 13 residues. The V and J ends lost 8 bases and 8 bases respectively, with 18 bases between them. CDR1 and CDR2 from the germline V gene are MNHNS and SASEGT. Here the CDR3 reads CASGGEIQGEAFF. CDR3 coding DNA: TGTGCCAGCGGGGGTGAGATACAGGGCGAAGCTTTCTTT.

The DNA for the CDR3 is TGTGCCAGCTCACCCTCTTCAGGGGGCCACGAGCAGTACTTC. It encodes CASSPSSGGHEQYF. V usage is TRBV18 and J usage is TRBJ2-7, with 8 bases identical to TRBD1. The CDR3 is 14 amino acids. V was clipped by 3 bases and J by 5 bases; unmatched bases: 6. Germline V gene sequence: CDR1 KGHSH, CDR2 LQKENI.

The J gene is TRBJ1-2, the V gene TRBV5-6, with 10 bases matching TRBD1. Trimming cost V 3 bases and J 4 bases; bases outside gene matches: 9. The length of the CDR3 is 16 residues. From germline, CDR1 is SGHDT and CDR2 YYEEEE. CDR3 coding DNA: TGTGCCAGCAGCTACCCCCCGGGACAGGGGATCTATGGCTACACCTTC. Protein sequence: CASSYPPGQGIYGYTF.

The chain combines TRBV6-5 with TRBJ2-7, with 9 bases matching TRBD2. In germline, CDR1 is MNHEY, CDR2 SVGAGI. This CDR3 contains 15 residues. The J segment lost 2 bases and the V segment lost 6 bases, leaving 8 bases of the junction unmatched. CDR3 coding DNA: TGTGCCAGCAGAACGAATAGCGGGAGTGCCTACGAGCAGTACTTC. As protein: CASRTNSGSAYEQYF.

The chain joins TRBV4-2 to TRBJ1-6, with 7 bases matching TRBD1. CDR1 is LGHNA, CDR2 YNFKEQ, per germline. This CDR3 contains 15 residues. The trim removed 1 base at V and 8 bases at J, leaving 5 bases unmatched. CDR3 coding DNA: TGTGCCAGCAGCCAAGGACAGGGTTTGGATTCACCCCTCCACTTT. It translates to CASSQGQGLDSPLHF.

V gene TRBV2 combines with J gene TRBJ2-1; D not resolved. V gave up 0 bases and J gave up 4 bases, with 4 bases separating them. The CDR3 spans 13 residues. The germline CDR1 and CDR2 sequences are SNHLY and FYNNEI. For the CDR3, the DNA is TGTGCCAGCAGTGAAGCGCGGTACAATGAGCAGTTCTTC. Translating it yields CASSEARYNEQFF.

The chain links TRBV5-1 to TRBJ2-5; TRBD1 is a possible D gene (7 bases). The V gene lost 2 bases and the J gene lost 5 bases, with 13 bases spanning the gap. This CDR3 comprises 14 residues. Germline CDR1 reads SGHRS; CDR2 reads YFSETQ. The CDR3 protein is CASSFQGGAETQYF. The CDR3 DNA follows: TGCGCCAGCAGCTTCCAGGGGGGCGCGGAGACCCAGTACTTC.

V is TRBV6-1 and J is TRBJ2-7, with TRBD1 matching over 9 bases. The length of the CDR3 is 14 residues. Germline CDR1 reads MNHNS; CDR2 reads SASEGT. V was pared by 6 bases and J by 5 bases, with 8 bases of the junction left unmatched. The DNA for the CDR3 is TGTGCCAGCAGACGGACAGGGGCTCCTGACGAGCAGTACTTC. This translates into CASRRTGAPDEQYF.

The chain carries TRBV6-1 and TRBJ2-5; 7 positions agree with TRBD1. J lost 2 bases, V lost 4 bases, and 13 bases had no gene match. CDR1 is MNHNS and CDR2 is SASEGT in the germline V gene. The CDR3 has 17 amino acids. As DNA, the CDR3 is TGTGCCAGCAGTGCCATCTCAGGGGGTATTACTCAAGAGACCCAGTACTTC. Its protein product is CASSAISGGITQETQYF.

The chain recombines TRBV7-9 with TRBJ1-1; no clear D gene. V gave up 5 bases and J gave up 1 base, with 11 bases separating them. Germline-derived CDR1 and CDR2 are SEHNR and FQNEAQ (reference sequence). This CDR3 spans 14 amino acids. The CDR3 reads CASSPLSQNTEAFF. DNA of the CDR3: TGTGCCAGCAGCCCATTAAGCCAGAACACTGAAGCTTTCTTT.

This chain connects TRBV5-4 to TRBJ2-5; perhaps TRBD1 as D (6 bases). The CDR3 is 15 residues long. Per germline, CDR1 SGHNT and CDR2 YYREEE (reference sequence). V dropped 2 bases and J dropped 2 bases, with 13 bases sitting between them. For the CDR3, the DNA is TGTGCCAGCAGCTTTCGGACAGAACCTCAAGAGACCCAGTACTTC. This gives the protein CASSFRTEPQETQYF. Using reference TRBV5-4 and TRBJ2-5 for the parts outside the CDR3, the full variable domain is ETGVTQSPTHLIKTRGQQVTLRCSSQSGHNTVSWYQQALGQGPQFIFQYYREEENGRGNFPPRFSGLQFPNYSSELNVNALELDDSALYLCASSFRTEPQETQYFGPGTRLLVL.

The chain joins TRBV6-1 to TRBJ1-2, with TRBD1 matching 10 bases. CDR3 size: 16 residues. The germline CDR1 and CDR2 sequences are MNHNS and SASEGT. With V trimmed by 1 base and J by 8 bases, 10 bases remained unmatched. CDR3 protein: CASSEDEGQGPAGYTF. The CDR3 DNA is TGTGCCAGCAGTGAAGATGAGGGACAGGGGCCCGCCGGCTACACCTTC.

This chain links TRBV6-1 with TRBJ2-4, with TRBD1 matching 8 bases. Per germline, CDR1 MNHNS and CDR2 SASEGT. CDR3 length: 15 amino acids. V lost 2 bases and J lost 9; bases outside the gene matches: 9. The DNA of the CDR3 is TGTGCCAGCAGTGAAACACAGGGGGGTTATAGCATTCAGTACTTC. This translates into CASSETQGGYSIQYF.

This rearrangement joins TRBV5-4 to TRBJ1-1, with D tentatively TRBD1 (5 bases). The V gene lost 0 bases and the J gene lost 0 bases, with 6 bases spanning the gap. Germline V gene data show CDR1 as SGHNT and CDR2 as YYREEE (reference sequence). The length of the CDR3 is 14 residues. The CDR3 coding sequence is TGTGCCAGCAGCTTGGACAGGATGAACACTGAAGCTTTCTTT. It codes for CASSLDRMNTEAFF.

The chain joins TRBV6-1 to TRBJ1-1; 10 nucleotides align to TRBD1. The CDR3 runs 15 residues. Germline CDR1 reads MNHNS; CDR2 reads SASEGT. V shed 8 bases and J 0 bases; nucleotides not matched to a gene: 6. The CDR3: CASSDRGRLNTEAFF. The CDR3 DNA reads as TGTGCCAGCTCCGACAGGGGGCGGCTGAACACTGAAGCTTTCTTT.

This chain uses TRBV6-5 with TRBJ1-1; 9 bases fit TRBD1. The CDR3 is 15 amino acids. Germline assignment: CDR1 MNHEY and CDR2 SVGAGI. With V trimmed by 2 bases and J by 6 bases, 7 bases remained unmatched. In DNA, the CDR3 is TGTGCCAGCAGTTACAATGACAGGGGGGTATCTGAAGCTTTCTTT. Amino acid sequence: CASSYNDRGVSEAFF.

The chain employs TRBV5-1 and TRBJ2-5, with TRBD1 as a possible D gene (6 bases). Per the germline V gene, CDR1 is SGHRS and CDR2 is YFSETQ. V dropped 2 bases and J dropped 5 bases, with 10 bases sitting between them. This CDR3 contains 13 residues. The CDR3 nucleotides read TGCGCCAGCAGCTTACAGGGTATGGAGACCCAGTACTTC. Its protein is CASSLQGMETQYF.